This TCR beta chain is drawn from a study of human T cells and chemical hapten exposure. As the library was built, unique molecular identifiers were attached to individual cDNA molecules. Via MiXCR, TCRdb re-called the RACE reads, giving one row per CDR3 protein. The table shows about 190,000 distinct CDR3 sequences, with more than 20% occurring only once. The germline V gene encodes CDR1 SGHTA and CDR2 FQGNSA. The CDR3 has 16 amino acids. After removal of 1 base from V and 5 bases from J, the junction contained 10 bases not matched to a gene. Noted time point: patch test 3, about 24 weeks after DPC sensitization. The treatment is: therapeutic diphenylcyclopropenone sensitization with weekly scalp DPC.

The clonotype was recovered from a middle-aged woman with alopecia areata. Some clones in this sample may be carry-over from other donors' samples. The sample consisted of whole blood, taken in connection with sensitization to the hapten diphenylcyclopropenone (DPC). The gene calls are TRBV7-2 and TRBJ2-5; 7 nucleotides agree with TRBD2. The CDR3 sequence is CASSLVAGAPGETQYF. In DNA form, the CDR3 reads TGTGCCAGCAGCTTAGTTGCGGGAGCCCCTGGGGAGACCCAGTACTTC.